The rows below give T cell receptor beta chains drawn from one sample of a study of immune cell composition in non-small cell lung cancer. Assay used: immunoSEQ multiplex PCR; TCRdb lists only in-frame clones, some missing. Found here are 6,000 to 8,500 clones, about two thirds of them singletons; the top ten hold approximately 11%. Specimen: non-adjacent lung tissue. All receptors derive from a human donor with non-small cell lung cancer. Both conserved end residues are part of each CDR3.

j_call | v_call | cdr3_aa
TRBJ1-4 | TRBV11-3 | CASSRRVSNEKLFF
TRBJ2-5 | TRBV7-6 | CASSPGNQETQYF
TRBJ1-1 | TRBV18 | CASSPQGNTEAFF
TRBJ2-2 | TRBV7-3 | CASSLVEGANTGELFF
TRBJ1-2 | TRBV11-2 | CASSLTDDYTF
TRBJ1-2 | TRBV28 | CASSFARGEHYGYTF
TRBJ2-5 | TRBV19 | CASRSSGRETQYF
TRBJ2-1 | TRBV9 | CASSVGTGYNEQFF
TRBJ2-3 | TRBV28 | CASSGTSGFTDTQYF
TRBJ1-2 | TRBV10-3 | CAISGRNRDGYTF
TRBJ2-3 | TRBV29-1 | CSVGQGGDTQYF
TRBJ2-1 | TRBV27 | CASQGGGSGYNEQFF